These 24 T cell receptor beta chains share one sample of origin, sequenced in a study of identifying expanded T cells in peripheral blood. Profiled with immunoSEQ multiplex PCR; TCRdb holds only in-frame clones, not every one. This sample has roughly 100,000 clones, with around 88% found just once. Sequences were obtained from blood. The receptors were sampled from a person aged 18-70 years in good health.

The V call is TRBV28, the J call TRBJ2-5, with TRBD2 matching 11 bases. CDR3 length equals 15 residues. Germline V gene sequence: CDR1 MDHEN, CDR2 SYDVKM. Trimming took 5 bases from V and 5 from J; bases not matched to a gene: 7. The CDR3 bases are TGTGCCAGCAGTGAGGGTAGCGGGAGGGCCGAGACCCAGTACTTC. Protein product: CASSEGSGRAETQYF. Based on the CDR3 plus reference TRBV28 and TRBJ2-5, the full variable domain is DVKVTQSSRYLVKRTGEKVFLECVQDMDHENMFWYRQDPGLGLRLIYFSYDVKMKEKGDIPEGYSVSREKKERFSLILESASTNQTSMYLCASSEGSGRAETQYFGPGTRLLVL.

V gene TRBV5-1 combines with J gene TRBJ2-5; D is possibly TRBD1 or TRBD2 (5 bases each). V was trimmed by 2 bases and J by 9 bases, leaving 14 bases between them. This CDR3 has 13 residues. Per the germline V gene, CDR1 is SGHRS and CDR2 is YFSETQ. The DNA for the CDR3 is TGCGCCAGCAGCTTTGGGGGAAGTGAGGCCCAGTACTTC. This gives the protein CASSFGGSEAQYF.

V gene TRBV12-5 combines with J gene TRBJ2-7; no firm D call. The germline gives CDR1 LGHNT, CDR2 FRNRAP. Trimming took off 5 bases at V and 2 bases at J, with 7 bases between the two ends. The length of the CDR3 is 12 residues. CDR3 nucleotide sequence: TGTGCTAGTGGTCCCGGACCCTACGAGCAGTACTTC. This encodes CASGPGPYEQYF.

This rearrangement joins TRBV9 to TRBJ2-3, with D perhaps TRBD1 or TRBD2 (5 bases each). V was cut by 7 bases and J by 4 bases, with 16 bases left in between. Germline lookup yields CDR1 SGDLS and CDR2 YYNGEE. This CDR3 spans 14 amino acids. The CDR3 coding sequence is TGTGCCAGCTGCGAGGGGCCGCCGGCAGATACGCAGTATTTT. It specifies CASCEGPPADTQYF.

This chain links TRBV5-1 with TRBJ2-7; no clear D. The CDR3 is made up of 13 amino acids. CDR1 is SGHRS and CDR2 is YFSETQ in the germline V gene. Trimming removed 2 bases from V and 1 base from J, with 7 bases in between. CDR3 in amino acids: CASSFQPSYEQYF. CDR3 DNA sequence: TGCGCCAGCAGCTTTCAGCCGTCCTACGAGCAGTACTTC.

The rearrangement uses TRBV20-1 and TRBJ2-7, with D possibly TRBD1 on 5 matching bases. Germline values: CDR1 DFQATT, CDR2 SNEGSKA (reference sequence). This CDR3 comprises 11 residues. V was pared by 5 bases and J by 3 bases, with 8 bases between. The DNA for the CDR3 is TGCAGTGCTCATGACAGCTACGAGCAGTACTTC. This gives the protein CSAHDSYEQYF.

The chain combines TRBV6-5 with TRBJ2-1; TRBD1 might be the D (6 bases). With 3 bases removed from V and 3 bases from J, the gap between germline ends came to 15 bases. Germline loops: CDR1 MNHEY, CDR2 SVGAGI. This CDR3 is 16 amino acids long. The chain's CDR3 is CASSYDVPRGYNEQFF. The CDR3 nucleotides read TGTGCCAGCAGTTATGACGTCCCCAGGGGCTACAATGAGCAGTTCTTC.

The chain uses TRBV7-9 and TRBJ2-3; no firm D call. V shed 4 bases and J shed 0 bases, with 14 bases lying between them. The CDR3 consists of 16 residues. The germline CDR1 and CDR2 sequences are SEHNR and FQNEAQ (reference sequence). CDR3 sequence (DNA): TGTGCCAGCAGCTCTGACTTATTTAGTAGCACAGATACGCAGTATTTT. Protein product: CASSSDLFSSTDTQYF.

In its sample, this clone was seen a few times. This chain's CDR3 is CASSQLTETEAFF. The CDR3 bases are TGCGCCAGCAGCCAACTTACAGAGACTGAAGCTTTCTTT. The chain is built from TRBV4-3 and TRBJ1-1; no definite D call. From germline, CDR1 is LGHNA and CDR2 YSLEER. V gave up 2 bases and J gave up 5 bases, with 9 bases separating them. There are 13 residues in the CDR3.

The chain employs TRBV6-1 and TRBJ2-3; D uncertain. The ends were cut back, 0 bases at V and 6 bases at J, with 16 bases in the middle. Per the germline V gene, CDR1 is MNHNS and CDR2 is SASEGT. The CDR3 length is 16 residues. CDR3 bases: TGTGCCAGCAGTGAAGCAGGCCGGATTATCGCGGATACGCAGTATTTT. Translation: CASSEAGRIIADTQYF.

The chain couples TRBV15 to TRBJ1-2; 8 bases line up with TRBD1. This CDR3 comprises 15 residues. Losses at the gene ends were 1 base for V and 4 bases for J; bases not matched to a gene: 5. From germline, CDR1 is LNHNV and CDR2 YYDKDF (reference sequence). The CDR3 DNA follows: TGTGCCACCAGCAGAGTGGGACAGGAAGGCTATGGCTACACCTTC. It yields the protein CATSRVGQEGYGYTF.

This rearrangement joins TRBV7-2 to TRBJ2-7; 7 bases map to TRBD1. Trimming at V came to 4 bases and at J to 2 bases, leaving 5 bases not matched to a gene. CDR1 SGHTA and CDR2 FQGNSA come from the germline V gene. The CDR3 runs 14 residues. The CDR3 loop reads CASSSRGLPYEQYF. In nucleotides, the CDR3 is TGTGCCAGCAGCTCTAGGGGGCTTCCCTACGAGCAGTACTTC.

The chain is built from TRBV5-4 and TRBJ2-7; 10 bases match TRBD2. This CDR3 contains 15 residues. Looked up from germline, CDR1 is SGHNT and CDR2 is YYREEE (reference sequence). Germline trimming cut 2 bases from V and 3 bases from J; bases unmatched to any gene: 5. CDR3 protein: CASSLAGGRVYEQYF. Here the CDR3 DNA reads TGTGCCAGCAGCTTAGCGGGGGGGCGGGTCTACGAGCAGTACTTC.

This chain joins TRBV7-3 and TRBJ2-2, with D unresolved. The ends were cut back, 4 bases at V and 4 bases at J, with 13 bases in the middle. Germline CDR1 SGHTA, CDR2 FQGTGA. The CDR3 contains 15 residues. CDR3 sequence: CASSSLIKGTGELFF. CDR3 DNA: TGTGCCAGCAGCTCCCTCATAAAAGGCACCGGGGAGCTGTTTTTT.

The chain recombines TRBV6-5 with TRBJ1-2; tentative D call: TRBD1 (6 bases). CDR1 and CDR2 (germline): MNHEY, SVGAGI. CDR3 length: 16 residues. V was pared by 0 bases and J by 4 bases, with 15 bases between. In DNA form, the CDR3 reads TGTGCCAGCAGTTACTCGACTCCCCCAGGGGTCTATGGCTACACCTTC. This translates into CASSYSTPPGVYGYTF.

V and J are TRBV9 and TRBJ2-2; perhaps TRBD2 as D (5 bases). Germline CDR1 and CDR2: SGDLS and YYNGEE. V lost 2 bases, J lost 5 bases, and 10 bases lay in between. This CDR3 comprises 14 residues. This CDR3 is CASSVSQRTGELFF. The DNA for the CDR3 is TGTGCCAGCAGCGTTAGTCAGCGGACCGGGGAGCTGTTTTTT.

This chain joins TRBV7-2 and TRBJ2-7; D is ambiguous. The V gene lost 3 bases and the J gene lost 1 base, with 13 bases spanning the gap. Germline-derived CDR1 and CDR2 are SGHTA and FQGNSA. CDR3 length: 15 amino acids. DNA of the CDR3: TGTGCCAGCAGCTTTGACCGTTCGGGTTCCTACGAGCAGTACTTC. Its translation: CASSFDRSGSYEQYF.

The CDR3 DNA sequence: TGTGCCAGTAGTCCCCATCAGGGGAAAGCTTTCTTT. It translates to CASSPHQGKAFF. The V call is TRBV19, the J call TRBJ1-1, with a weak D call TRBD1 (6 bases). CDR1 and CDR2 (germline): LNHDA, SQIVND (reference sequence). Trimming removed 5 bases at V and 9 bases at J, with 13 bases between. The CDR3 is 12 amino acids.

The chain carries TRBV7-2 and TRBJ2-7, with TRBD1 matching over 10 bases. From germline, CDR1 is SGHTA and CDR2 FQGNSA. J lost 3 bases, V lost 5 bases, and 7 bases had no gene match. This CDR3 is 15 amino acids long. CDR3 sequence reads: CASSIPDRGDYEQYF. The CDR3 DNA follows: TGTGCCAGCAGCATCCCGGACAGGGGGGACTACGAGCAGTACTTC.

The genes are TRBV29-1 and TRBJ2-5; 8 positions agree with TRBD1. V lost 7 bases to trimming and J lost 4 bases; unmatched junction nucleotides: 5. Per the germline V gene, CDR1 is SQVTM and CDR2 is ANQGSEA. CDR3 length: 12 amino acids. The CDR3 here is CSATGGTETQYF. The DNA for the CDR3 is TGCAGCGCAACAGGGGGGACAGAGACCCAGTACTTC. The whole variable domain, remainder taken from reference TRBV29-1 and TRBJ2-5, is SAVISQKPSRDICQRGTSLTIQCQVDSQVTMMFWYRQQPGQSLTLIATANQGSEATYESGFVIDKFPISRPNLTFSTLTVSNMSPEDSSIYLCSATGGTETQYFGPGTRLLVL.

V is TRBV5-4 and J is TRBJ2-1, with 8 bases identical to TRBD1. CDR1 SGHNT and CDR2 YYREEE come from the germline V gene (reference sequence). V was clipped by 0 bases and J by 5 bases; unmatched bases: 4. The CDR3 covers 15 residues. CDR3 in amino acids: CASSLAGGQDNEQFF. The CDR3 region has the DNA TGTGCCAGCAGCTTGGCCGGGGGACAGGACAATGAGCAGTTCTTC. Filled out from reference TRBV5-4 and TRBJ2-1, the complete variable domain reads ETGVTQSPTHLIKTRGQQVTLRCSSQSGHNTVSWYQQALGQGPQFIFQYYREEENGRGNFPPRFSGLQFPNYSSELNVNALELDDSALYLCASSLAGGQDNEQFFGPGTRLTVL.

The genes are TRBV28 and TRBJ1-2, with D uncertain. Trimming left V 5 bases short and J 7 bases short, with 14 bases between. Per germline, CDR1 MDHEN and CDR2 SYDVKM. The CDR3 totals 13 residues. This CDR3 reads CASSPSGGSGYTF. The DNA for the CDR3 is TGTGCCAGCAGTCCTTCGGGAGGGAGTGGCTACACCTTC.

CDR3 protein: CASSQDLGRSYEQYF. Here the CDR3 DNA reads TGTGCCAGCAGCCAAGATCTGGGGCGCTCCTACGAGCAGTACTTC. The chain recombines TRBV14 with TRBJ2-7, with D possibly matching TRBD1 (5 bases). There are 15 residues in the CDR3. V lost 0 bases and J lost 0, with 9 bases in between. CDR1 is SGHDN, CDR2 FVKESK, per germline.

This clone occurred once. This sequence joins TRBV28 and TRBJ1-4, with D uncertain. Germline V lookup: CDR1 MDHEN, CDR2 SYDVKM. Trimming pared 3 bases from V and 7 bases from J, leaving 0 bases between. The CDR3 covers 10 residues. CDR3 protein: CASSFEKLFF. The CDR3 nucleotides read TGTGCCAGCAGTTTTGAAAAACTGTTTTTT.